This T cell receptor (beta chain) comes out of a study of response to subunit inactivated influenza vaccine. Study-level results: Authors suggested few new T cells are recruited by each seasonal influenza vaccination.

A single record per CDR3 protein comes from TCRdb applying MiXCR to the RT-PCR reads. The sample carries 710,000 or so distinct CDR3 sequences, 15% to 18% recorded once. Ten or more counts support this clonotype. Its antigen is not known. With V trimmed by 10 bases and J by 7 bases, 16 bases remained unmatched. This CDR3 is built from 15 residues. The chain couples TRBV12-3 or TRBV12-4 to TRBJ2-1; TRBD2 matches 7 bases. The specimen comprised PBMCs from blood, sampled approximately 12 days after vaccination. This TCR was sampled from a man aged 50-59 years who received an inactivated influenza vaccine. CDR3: CATRPIAGLGNEQFF. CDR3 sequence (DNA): TGTGCCACCAGACCAATAGCGGGCCTAGGAAATGAGCAGTTCTTC.